Listed below are T cell receptor beta chains from one sample, sequenced in a study of blood T cell repertoires in COVID-19. Assay used: immunoSEQ multiplex PCR; TCRdb lists only in-frame clones, some missing. Of about 220,000 clones in the sample, around 80% were seen once. The material sequenced was peripheral blood. The origin of the receptors is a man aged 25-45 years with active or convalescent COVID-19. Both conserved end residues are part of each CDR3. A D gene is named only where the DNA matches it firmly. For some rows the clone size is stated as once, few or many, or as a class when expanded; others skip it.

>-|TRBJ1-2|TRBV7-3|-
CASSLRAGPYGYTF
TGTGCCAGCAGCTTAAGGGCGGGTCCCTATGGCTACACCTTC
>TRBD1|TRBJ2-7|TRBV11-2|-
CASSRTRTGGGYEQYF
TGTGCCAGCAGCCGTACGAGGACAGGGGGCGGTTACGAGCAGTACTTC
>-|TRBJ1-2|TRBV19|-
CASSGPTAYGYTF
TGTGCCAGTAGTGGGCCGACAGCGTATGGCTACACCTTC
>-|TRBJ1-2|TRBV5-6|few
CASKRSEGYTF
TGTGCCAGCAAGCGCAGCGAAGGCTACACCTTC
>TRBD1|TRBJ2-1|TRBV4-1|once
CASSQVQGVGNEQFF
TGCGCCAGCAGCCAAGTGCAGGGGGTCGGAAATGAGCAGTTCTTC
>-|TRBJ2-6|TRBV2|-
CASSSSGANVLTF
TGTGCCAGCAGCAGCTCTGGGGCCAACGTCCTGACTTTC
>TRBD2|TRBJ2-7|TRBV15|-
CATSRVPSGSYEQYF
TGTGCCACCAGCAGAGTCCCTAGCGGGAGCTACGAGCAGTACTTC
>TRBD1|TRBJ2-7|TRBV2|-
CASRGDRGFHEQYF
TGTGCCAGCAGAGGGGACAGGGGGTTCCACGAGCAGTACTTC
>TRBD1|TRBJ1-5|TRBV6-4|-
CASSAGTGGGQPQHF
TGTGCCAGCAGTGCCGGGACAGGGGGAGGTCAGCCCCAGCATTTT
>-|TRBJ1-3|TRBV9|-
CASSPRERTGNTIYF
TGTGCCAGCAGCCCCCGTGAGAGGACTGGAAACACCATATATTTT
>TRBD1|TRBJ2-7|TRBV6-1|-
CASSETGAYEQYF
TGTGCCAGCAGTGAGACAGGGGCCTACGAGCAGTACTTC
>-|TRBJ2-3|TRBV6-5|-
CASSLQGLTDTQYF
TGTGCCAGCAGTTTACAGGGTCTCACAGATACGCAGTATTTT
>-|TRBJ2-2|TRBV6-5|-
CASSYSLYPAGELFF
TGTGCCAGCAGTTACTCGTTGTACCCAGCCGGGGAGCTGTTTTTT
>-|TRBJ1-6|TRBV28|-
CASSPPTDYNSPLHF
TGTGCCAGCAGTCCCCCGACAGACTATAATTCACCCCTCCACTTT
>TRBD1|TRBJ2-1|TRBV24-1|-
CATSDPRTGGIEQFF
TGTGCCACCAGTGACCCCCGGACAGGGGGCATTGAGCAGTTCTTC
>TRBD1|TRBJ1-4|TRBV4-1|-
CASSQQQGSNEKLFF
TGCGCCAGCAGCCAACAACAGGGGTCGAATGAAAAACTGTTTTTT
>-|TRBJ2-1|TRBV18|-
CASSPAEGAEQFF
TGTGCCAGCTCACCGGCGGAGGGGGCTGAGCAGTTCTTC
>-|TRBJ1-2|TRBV4-1|-
CASSHQGQLYGYTF
TGCGCCAGCAGCCATCAGGGGCAGCTCTATGGCTACACCTTC
>-|TRBJ2-1|TRBV11-2|-
CASSPSLNPAGNEQFF
TGTGCCAGCAGCCCCTCCTTGAACCCCGCGGGCAATGAGCAGTTCTTC
>-|TRBJ2-3|TRBV12-3/TRBV12-4|-
CASSLATADTQYF
TGTGCCAGCAGTTTAGCCACAGCAGATACGCAGTATTTT
>TRBD1|TRBJ2-5|TRBV5-1|-
CASRTLPGQQETQYF
TGCGCCAGCCGAACACTCCCGGGACAGCAAGAGACCCAGTACTTC
>TRBD1|TRBJ2-7|TRBV12-5|few
CASGFSSDRDRNEQYF
TGTGCTAGTGGTTTTTCATCCGACAGGGACCGTAACGAGCAGTACTTC
>-|TRBJ2-7|TRBV12-1|-
CASFLRGGTLTEQYF
TGTGCCAGCTTCCTAAGGGGAGGGACTCTAACCGAGCAGTACTTC
>TRBD1|TRBJ1-2|TRBV7-9|-
CASRKTGNWGYTF
TGTGCCAGCAGGAAGACAGGGAATTGGGGCTACACCTTC
>-|TRBJ1-4|TRBV27|-
CASRGEGGSSNEKLFF
TGTGCCAGCAGGGGGGAGGGAGGATCTTCAAATGAAAAACTGTTTTTT
>-|TRBJ1-3|TRBV18|-
CASSPRGTSGNTIYF
TGTGCCAGCTCACCGCGTGGTACCTCCGGAAACACCATATATTTT
>-|TRBJ2-3|TRBV7-6|few
CASSLAGGSTDTQYF
TGTGCCAGCAGCTTAGCGGGGGGTAGCACAGATACGCAGTATTTT
>TRBD2|TRBJ2-7|TRBV28|-
CASSTLAGFYEQYF
TGTGCCAGCAGTACCTTAGCGGGTTTCTACGAGCAGTACTTC
>TRBD1|TRBJ1-2|TRBV9|once
CASSVGQGYGYTF
TGTGCCAGCAGCGTGGGACAGGGCTATGGCTACACCTTC
>-|TRBJ1-2|TRBV6-5|once
CATRYLRAYGYTF
TGTGCCACCCGCTACCTCAGGGCATATGGCTACACCTTC
>-|TRBJ2-7|TRBV5-1|few
CASSLSAPGTNDEQYF
TGCGCCAGCAGCTTGTCGGCCCCCGGGACAAACGACGAGCAGTACTTC
>TRBD1|TRBJ1-2|TRBV6-1|-
CASSEAAIGTAHGYTF
TGTGCCAGCAGTGAAGCCGCAATAGGGACAGCACATGGCTACACCTTC
>-|TRBJ1-2|TRBV4-3|-
CASSQQGRGGYGYTF
TGCGCCAGCAGCCAACAGGGCAGGGGCGGCTATGGCTACACCTTC
>TRBD1|TRBJ1-1|TRBV7-8|-
CASSFRTGGGTEAFF
TGTGCCAGCAGCTTTAGGACAGGGGGCGGGACTGAAGCTTTCTTT
>TRBD2|TRBJ2-3|TRBV6-5|once
CASGRGGLTDTQYF
TGTGCCAGTGGCCGGGGGGGACTCACAGATACGCAGTATTTT
>TRBD1|TRBJ1-2|TRBV4-1|-
CASSQSGTTGGNGYTF
TGCGCCAGCAGCCAATCAGGGACGACAGGGGGGAATGGCTACACCTTC
>-|TRBJ2-1|TRBV6-1|-
CASSESLGVRYNEQFF
TGTGCCAGCAGTGAATCTTTAGGGGTTCGGTACAATGAGCAGTTCTTC
>TRBD1|TRBJ1-1|TRBV6-2/TRBV6-3|-
CASSRTDRQAGGAFF
TGTGCCAGCAGCCGAACGGACAGGCAGGCCGGGGGAGCTTTCTTT
>-|TRBJ1-2|TRBV12-3/TRBV12-4|-
CASSRTASYGYTF
TGTGCCAGCAGTCGGACAGCGAGTTATGGCTACACCTTC
>-|TRBJ1-6|TRBV4-3|-
CASSQEDLPDSPLHF
TGCGCCAGCAGCCAAGAGGACTTACCCGATTCACCCCTCCACTTT
>-|TRBJ2-7|TRBV6-5|few
CASSYPRGNTYEQYF
TGTGCCAGCAGTTACCCTCGGGGGAACACCTACGAGCAGTACTTC
>TRBD2|TRBJ2-2|TRBV10-2|-
CASRTSGTGELFF
TGCGCCAGCAGGACTAGCGGCACCGGGGAGCTGTTTTTT
>TRBD1|TRBJ1-5|TRBV2|-
CASGGQGRQPQHF
TGTGCCAGCGGAGGACAGGGCCGTCAGCCCCAGCATTTT
>-|TRBJ2-7|TRBV7-8|-
CASQAGGKAPAYEQYF
TGTGCCAGCCAGGCAGGGGGGAAAGCGCCCGCCTACGAGCAGTACTTC
>-|TRBJ2-3|TRBV5-6|-
CASSRRSTDTQYF
TGTGCCAGCAGCCGTCGTAGCACAGATACGCAGTATTTT
>-|TRBJ1-6|TRBV3-1/TRBV3-2|-
CASSQDGAVQNSPLHF
TGTGCCAGCAGCCAAGACGGAGCAGTGCAAAATTCACCCCTCCACTTT
>-|TRBJ2-3|TRBV24-1|-
CATSDLTEDTQYF
TGTGCCACCAGTGATTTGACAGAGGATACGCAGTATTTT
>-|TRBJ1-2|TRBV12-1|-
CASSLSQTGRIGGYTF
TGTGCCAGCAGCCTATCCCAAACAGGGCGAATAGGTGGCTACACCTTC
>-|TRBJ2-7|TRBV23-1|-
CASSQSAGQDSTSSPREQYF
TGCGCCAGCAGTCAGTCAGCGGGACAGGATTCGACTAGCAGCCCTAGGGAGCAGTACTTC
>-|TRBJ2-1|TRBV11-3|-
CASSARGRGFNEQFF
TGTGCCAGCAGCGCTAGGGGGAGAGGTTTCAATGAGCAGTTCTTC